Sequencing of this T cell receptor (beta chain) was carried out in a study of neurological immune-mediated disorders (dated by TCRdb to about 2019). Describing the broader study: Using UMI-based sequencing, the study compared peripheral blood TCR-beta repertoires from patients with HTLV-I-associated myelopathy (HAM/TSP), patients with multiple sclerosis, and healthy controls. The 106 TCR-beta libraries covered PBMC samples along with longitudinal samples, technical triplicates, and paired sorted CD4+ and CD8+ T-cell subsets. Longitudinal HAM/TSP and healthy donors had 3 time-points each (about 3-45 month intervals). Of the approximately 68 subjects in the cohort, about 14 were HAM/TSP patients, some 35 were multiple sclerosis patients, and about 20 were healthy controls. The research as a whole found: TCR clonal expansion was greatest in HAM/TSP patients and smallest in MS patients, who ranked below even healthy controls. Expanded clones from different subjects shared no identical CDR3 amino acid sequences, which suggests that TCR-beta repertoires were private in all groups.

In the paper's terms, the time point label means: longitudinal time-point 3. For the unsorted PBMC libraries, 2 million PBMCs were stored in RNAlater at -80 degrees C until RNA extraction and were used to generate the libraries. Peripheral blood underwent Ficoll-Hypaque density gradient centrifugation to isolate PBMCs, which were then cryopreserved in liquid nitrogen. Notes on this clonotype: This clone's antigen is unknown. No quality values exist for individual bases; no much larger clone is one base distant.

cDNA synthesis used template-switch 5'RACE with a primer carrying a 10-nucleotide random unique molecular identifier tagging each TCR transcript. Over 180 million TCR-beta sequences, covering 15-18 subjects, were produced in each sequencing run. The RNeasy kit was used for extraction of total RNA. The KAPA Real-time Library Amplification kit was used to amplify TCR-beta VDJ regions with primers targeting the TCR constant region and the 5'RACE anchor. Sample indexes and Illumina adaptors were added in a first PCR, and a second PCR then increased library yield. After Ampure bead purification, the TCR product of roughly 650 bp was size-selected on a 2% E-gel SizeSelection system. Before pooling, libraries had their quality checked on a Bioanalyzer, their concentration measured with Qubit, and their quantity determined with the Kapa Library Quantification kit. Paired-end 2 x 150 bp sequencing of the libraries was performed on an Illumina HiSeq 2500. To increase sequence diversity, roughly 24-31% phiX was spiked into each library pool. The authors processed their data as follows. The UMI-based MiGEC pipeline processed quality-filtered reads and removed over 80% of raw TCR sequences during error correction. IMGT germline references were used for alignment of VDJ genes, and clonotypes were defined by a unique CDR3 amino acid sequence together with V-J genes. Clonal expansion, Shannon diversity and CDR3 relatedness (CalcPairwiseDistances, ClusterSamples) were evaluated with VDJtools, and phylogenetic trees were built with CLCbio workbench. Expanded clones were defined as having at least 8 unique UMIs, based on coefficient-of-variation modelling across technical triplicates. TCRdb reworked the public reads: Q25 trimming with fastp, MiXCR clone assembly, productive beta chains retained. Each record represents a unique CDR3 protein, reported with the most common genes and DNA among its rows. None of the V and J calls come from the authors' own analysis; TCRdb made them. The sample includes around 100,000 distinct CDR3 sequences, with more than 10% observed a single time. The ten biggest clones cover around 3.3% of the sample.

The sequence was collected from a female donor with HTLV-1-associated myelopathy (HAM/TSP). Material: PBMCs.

The CDR3 corresponds to CASSATGGYTF. The nucleotide sequence reads as follows: TGTGCCAGCTCCGCCACTGGGGGCTACACCTTC. Here the chain combines TRBV6-6 and TRBJ1-2; no D gene can be assigned with confidence. Trimming at the junction amounts to 8 bases on V and 8 bases on J, and the germline ends lie 12 bases apart. CDR1 MNHNY and CDR2 SVGAGI were looked up in the germline V gene (reference sequence). The CDR3 numbers 11 residues from cysteine through phenylalanine. Kept here is only the CDR3 DNA, which spans 33 bases and is read in frame from base 1.